The 10 T cell receptor beta chains below come from one sample, sequenced in a study of T cell responses to AZD1222 COVID-19 vaccine (dated by TCRdb to the early 2020s). The method was the immunoSEQ multiplex PCR assay. The source is immuneACCESS, and TCRdb retained only in-frame sequences with V and J called. Part of the clones is not carried over; for the studies checked, unresolved V genes explain less than half of this, and the remainder is unexplained. The sample table lists roughly 130,000 clones, 92% of them with a count of one. Less than 5% of the sample lies in the top ten. The sample's time point, from its label and the paper: about 28 days (+/-7) after the second vaccine dose. The specimen comprised peripheral blood, sampled 28 days after the second AZD1222 dose. The receptors originated from an adult who received the AZD1222 COVID-19 vaccine.

The genes are TRBV29-1 and TRBJ1-1; TRBD1 might be the D (6 bases). The CDR3 is made up of 13 amino acids. Germline CDR1 is SQVTM and CDR2 is ANQGSEA. Trimming pared 5 bases from V and 3 bases from J, leaving 13 bases between. The CDR3 nucleotides are TGCAGCGTTTCACGGGGGCAGGACACTGAAGCTTTCTTT. Its translation: CSVSRGQDTEAFF.

About this clone: Different DNA sequences within this sample yield the same CDR3. V gene TRBV6-5 combines with J gene TRBJ2-5, with TRBD1 identical over 9 bases. With 6 bases clipped from V and 5 bases from J, the junction kept 4 bases outside the gene matches. The CDR3 is 13 amino acids. Germline V CDR1 and CDR2: MNHEY, SVGAGI. CDR3 sequence: CASRDRGVETQYF. In nucleotides, the CDR3 is TGTGCCAGCAGGGACAGGGGCGTCGAGACCCAGTACTTC.

The rearrangement links TRBV5-1 to TRBJ1-1; no clear D. The CDR3 covers 15 residues. Germline lookup yields CDR1 SGHRS and CDR2 YFSETQ. V was clipped by 3 bases and J by 0 bases, with 12 bases between them. CDR3 DNA sequence: TGCGCCAGCAGCTACGGGGTAGACATGAACACTGAAGCTTTCTTT. Translation gives CASSYGVDMNTEAFF.

J is TRBJ1-6 and V is TRBV5-1, with 9 bases that match TRBD1. This CDR3 has 15 amino acids. CDR1 and CDR2 from the germline V gene are SGHRS and YFSETQ. Unmatched junction bases numbered 5, after V lost 0 bases and J lost 10 bases. The CDR3 loop is CASSLEDRGRSPLHF. The CDR3 DNA reads as TGCGCCAGCAGCTTGGAGGACAGGGGTCGATCACCCCTCCACTTT.

The chain is built from TRBV5-4 and TRBJ1-5; a possible D gene is TRBD1 (5 bases). The length of the CDR3 is 15 residues. Germline CDR1 SGHNT, CDR2 YYREEE (reference sequence). V gave up 0 bases and J gave up 2 bases, with 9 bases separating them. CDR3 coding DNA: TGTGCCAGCAGCTTGGGGGGCGAAGGCAATCAGCCCCAGCATTTT. The encoded protein is CASSLGGEGNQPQHF.

This sequence joins TRBV19 and TRBJ2-7; D tentatively reads TRBD1 or TRBD2 (6 bases each). Germline V CDR1 and CDR2: LNHDA, SQIVND (reference sequence). This CDR3 contains 14 residues. The V gene lost 3 bases and the J gene lost 6 bases, with 15 bases spanning the gap. This CDR3 is CASSIGGGDFEQYF. CDR3 coding DNA: TGTGCCAGTAGTATCGGGGGCGGGGATTTCGAGCAGTACTTC.

As for this clone: Other DNA sequences from this sample encode an identical CDR3 as well. This chain connects TRBV11-2 to TRBJ2-3; the match to TRBD1 covers 8 bases. Germline CDR1 is SGHAT and CDR2 is FQNNGV. This CDR3 spans 13 amino acids. J was trimmed by 5 bases and V by 3 bases; bases with no gene match: 1. Written as DNA, the CDR3 is TGTGCCAGCAGCTTGGACAGGGTAGATACGCAGTATTTT. This translates into CASSLDRVDTQYF.

This clone appeared a few times. The V gene is TRBV11-2, the J gene TRBJ2-7; D unresolved. With 5 bases removed from V and 2 bases from J, the gap between germline ends came to 16 bases. This CDR3 region has 15 residues. The germline V gene encodes CDR1 SGHAT and CDR2 FQNNGV. CDR3 in amino acids: CASSAGRLYPYEQYF. For the CDR3, the DNA is TGTGCCAGCAGCGCCGGGCGTCTTTACCCCTACGAGCAGTACTTC.

The chain carries TRBV4-3 and TRBJ2-7; TRBD1 matches 10 bases. The ends lost 5 bases at V and 4 bases at J; junction bases unmatched: 8. The CDR3 length is 15 residues. CDR1 LGHNA and CDR2 YSLEER come from the germline V gene. CDR3 bases: TGCGCCAGCAGCTCCCAACCGGGACAGGGGTACGAGCAGTACTTC. Its protein is CASSSQPGQGYEQYF.

This clone was found once. The V and J genes are TRBV6-5 and TRBJ2-7, with 13 nucleotides matching TRBD2. CDR3 size: 14 residues. CDR1 MNHEY and CDR2 SVGAGI come from the germline V gene. The V and J ends lost 6 bases and 10 bases, in that order; junction bases with no gene match: 9. The CDR3 sequence: CASSSGGTSGNQYF. CDR3 coding DNA: TGTGCCAGCAGCTCTGGGGGGACTAGCGGGAATCAGTACTTC.